This TCR beta chain comes out of a study of blood T cell repertoires in COVID-19 (dated by TCRdb to the early 2020s). For the study in its entirety: Samples from collaborators originated in the United States, Italy and Spain and spanned both the acute and convalescent phases of COVID-19. The samples were drawn from two sources: the first 160 participants of the ongoing ImmuneRACE study, and over 950 subjects contributed by 6 global collaborators. A de-identified subject ID, COVID-19 status, age in years and sex were almost always included in the sample metadata. HLA class I and class II types, where available, came from metadata supplied by the sample provider rather than from assay-based typing. The prospective study material was composed of cDNA or gDNA derived from T cells, B-cell-depleted T cells, or PBMCs. Deeply sampled blood TCRbeta repertoires from subjects exposed to, actively infected with, or recovered from COVID-19 were included in the dataset. A freely available public database, intended as a resource for researchers studying the immune response to SARS-CoV-2, is where the repertoires were released.

The immunoSEQ Assay, a bias-controlled multiplex PCR, was used to amplify TCRbeta CDR3 regions from genomic DNA. Regarding the original processing steps: Within the assay, amplification of reference gene primers was used to estimate how many nucleated cells each sample contained. Sequence reads were collapsed and filtered to measure the absolute abundance of every unique TCRbeta CDR3 rearrangement. For each sample, productive Simpson clonality was calculated as the square root of Simpson's diversity index over productive rearrangements. Not all clones reach the TCRdb copy of this immuneACCESS table, which keeps in-frame sequences only. Checked studies attribute under half of the gap to unresolved V genes and leave the rest unexplained. V and J calls and clone size follow that table, whereas D and trimming were derived from the DNA. The sample table records under 150,000 clones; under 80% of these occur just once. Around 4% of the sample is taken by the ten largest.

Overall results and qualifications from the work: The amount of clinical and demographic metadata varied by source and participant and was provided uncurated.

The cysteine opens and the phenylalanine closes a CDR3 of 18 amino acids. The read is trimmed to its CDR3 DNA, 54 bases read in frame from base 1. V is trimmed back by 0 bases and J by 4 bases, and the junction contains 12 bases that no gene match accounts for. The CDR1 and CDR2 encoded by the germline V gene (reference sequence) are LGHDT and YNNKEL. Whole blood was collected in K2EDTA tubes by collaborating institutions according to the institutions' own protocols. Collaborator samples were shipped for TCRbeta analysis as frozen whole blood, isolated PBMCs, or DNA extracted from either sample type. About this clone: Its antigen is not yet known. Base qualities are missing; no much larger clone stands one base away.

Rearrangement joined TRBV3-1 (or the pseudogene TRBV3-2) to TRBJ2-1, and TRBD2 aligns with 7 junction nucleotides. The receptor was derived from a man aged 55 to 70 with acute or convalescent COVID-19. The sequenced material came from peripheral blood. In nucleotides, the sequence is TGTGCCAGCAGCCAAGACCCAACTTCGCTAGCGGAGTACAATGAGCAGTTCTTC. Its coded protein is CASSQDPTSLAEYNEQFF.